This T cell receptor (beta chain) was captured in a study of blood T cells in healthy people across ages. Primed by a sample-barcoded 5' primer and a J-beta primer mix, a second PCR proceeded for about 6 to 12 cycles. MiXCR was run by TCRdb on the 5' RACE reads, yielding one entry per CDR3 protein. The sample contains around 1,900,000 distinct CDR3 sequences, about 39% of which appear only once. CDR1 is ENHRY and CDR2 is SYGVKD in the germline V gene. The CDR3 spans 12 residues. Trimming removed 1 base at V and 10 bases at J, with 8 bases between. Material for sequencing was blood. This sequence originates from a human donor in good health. The J gene is TRBJ2-1, the V gene TRBV10-3; D is uncertain. The CDR3 nucleotides are TGTGCCATCAGTGAGTGGTCCTACGAGCAGTTCTTC. Protein product: CAISEWSYEQFF.